One and the same sample provided the 20 T cell receptor beta chains below, sequenced in a study of T cell responses to AZD1222 COVID-19 vaccine. Sequencing used immunoSEQ multiplex PCR; TCRdb keeps in-frame clones, though not all of them. The data contain 150,000 or so clones, about 91% of them singletons. The input for sequencing was peripheral blood, taken on day 0 of AZD1222 vaccination. Source of these receptors: an adult in good health.

The rearrangement uses TRBV9 and TRBJ2-7; 7 nucleotides align to TRBD1. The V and J ends lost 4 bases and 0 bases, in that order; junction bases with no gene match: 4. The germline V gene has CDR1 SGDLS and CDR2 YYNGEE. The CDR3 covers 14 residues. In DNA form, the CDR3 reads TGTGCCAGCAGCCCGTGGGACAGCTCCTACGAGCAGTACTTC. Protein product: CASSPWDSSYEQYF.

The genes are TRBV6-5 and TRBJ1-5; 7 nucleotides line up with TRBD1. The germline V gene has CDR1 MNHEY and CDR2 SVGAGI. The CDR3 contains 14 residues. The ends lost 7 bases at V and 4 bases at J; junction bases unmatched: 7. DNA for the CDR3: TGTGCCAGCAAACCACCGGGACAGAATCAGCCCCAGCATTTT. Translated, it gives CASKPPGQNQPQHF.

The J gene is TRBJ1-4, the V gene TRBV28; a weak D match, TRBD1 (5 bases). This CDR3 region has 16 residues. Germline V CDR1 and CDR2: MDHEN, SYDVKM. V lost 5 bases and J 3 bases, leaving 16 bases between the germline ends. The CDR3 here is CASSAHRGGPNEKLFF. The DNA for the CDR3 is TGTGCCAGCAGTGCCCATCGGGGGGGACCTAATGAAAAACTGTTTTTT.

The V gene is TRBV6-7, the J gene TRBJ1-1; the D is unclear. TRBV6-7 is an open reading frame whose function is uncertain. V lost 0 bases, J lost 4 bases, and 6 bases lay in between. This CDR3 comprises 13 residues. The CDR3 sequence is CASSYSWSTEAFF. The CDR3 coding sequence is TGTGCCAGCAGTTACTCTTGGAGCACTGAAGCTTTCTTT.

J is TRBJ2-2 and V is TRBV9; D call uncertain. Germline CDR1 reads SGDLS; CDR2 reads YYNGEE. This CDR3 has 13 residues. Trimming shortened V by 3 bases and J by 7 bases, and 10 bases separated the two germline ends. The CDR3 coding sequence is TGTGCCAGCAGCGCCCTGTTAGACGGGGAGCTGTTTTTT. Protein: CASSALLDGELFF.

The chain joins TRBV7-9 to TRBJ1-4; tentative D call: TRBD1 (6 bases). The CDR3 has 15 residues. The V end was cut by 5 bases, the J end by 6 bases, with 16 bases between. From germline, CDR1 is SEHNR and CDR2 FQNEAQ (reference sequence). DNA of the CDR3: TGTGCCAGCAGCCCACCCGACAGGACATATGAAAAACTGTTTTTT. Its protein is CASSPPDRTYEKLFF.

The chain carries TRBV12-3 or TRBV12-4 and TRBJ1-5; D not certain. The CDR3 has 13 amino acids. Trimming removed 7 bases at V and 4 bases at J, with 11 bases between. The CDR3 DNA reads as TGTGCCAGCAAGGAGGGTGTTAATCAGCCCCAGCATTTT. Protein sequence: CASKEGVNQPQHF.

This clone has more than one count but fewer than ten. This sequence joins TRBV7-8 and TRBJ2-6, with 7 bases identical to TRBD2. Germline V gene lookup returns CDR1 SGHVS and CDR2 FQNEAQ. The CDR3 sequence is 17 residues long. V shed 5 bases, J shed 0 bases, and the junction held 7 bases outside the gene matches. The CDR3 sequence is CASSPRSGGSGANVLTF. CDR3 coding DNA: TGTGCCAGCAGCCCACGTTCGGGGGGCTCTGGGGCCAACGTCCTGACTTTC.

This sequence joins TRBV6-5 and TRBJ1-2, with D possibly TRBD1 on 5 matching bases. CDR3 length: 13 residues. CDR1 and CDR2 (germline): MNHEY, SVGAGI. V shed 5 bases and J shed 7 bases, with 14 bases lying between them. The CDR3 DNA follows: TGTGCCAGCAGTCAGACCCAGGGCAGTGGCTACACCTTC. Amino acid sequence: CASSQTQGSGYTF.

This chain uses TRBV5-4 with TRBJ1-2; D gene ambiguous. CDR1 SGHNT and CDR2 YYREEE come from the germline V gene (reference sequence). The CDR3 has 14 residues. The V and J ends lost 0 bases and 5 bases respectively, with 11 bases between them. This chain's CDR3 is CASSLGQGTYGYTF. As DNA, the CDR3 is TGTGCCAGCAGCTTGGGGCAAGGCACTTATGGCTACACCTTC.

The J gene is TRBJ2-1, the V gene TRBV6-6; the D gene is possibly TRBD2 (6 bases). This CDR3 has 13 amino acids. Trimming shortened V by 7 bases and J by 7 bases, and 14 bases separated the two germline ends. Germline V gene data show CDR1 as MNHNY and CDR2 as SVGAGI (reference sequence). Written as DNA, the CDR3 is TGTGCCAGCACGGGACTGAATCCTAATGAGCAGTTCTTC. This codes for CASTGLNPNEQFF.

The V gene is TRBV30, the J gene TRBJ2-3, with TRBD2 matching 9 bases. The CDR3 has 19 residues. Germline V lookup: CDR1 GTSNPN, CDR2 SVGIG (reference sequence). V gave up 0 bases and J gave up 5 bases; unmatched junction bases: 18. The CDR3 DNA reads TGTGCCTGGAGTGTACGTAGCTTGGGTGCGGGAGGGCCGGGAGATACGCAGTATTTT. The encoded protein is CAWSVRSLGAGGPGDTQYF.

This sequence joins TRBV4-1 and TRBJ2-1; D might be TRBD2 (6 bases). Trimming removed 0 bases from V and 4 bases from J, with 7 bases in between. The CDR3 contains 14 residues. The V gene's germline CDR1 is MGHRA and CDR2 YSYEKL. CDR3: CASSQETSYNEQFF. The CDR3 bases are TGCGCCAGCAGCCAAGAGACTAGTTACAATGAGCAGTTCTTC.

This clone was detected only a few times. The chain is built from TRBV11-3 and TRBJ2-1; D tentatively fits TRBD1 or TRBD2 (5 bases each). Trimming took off 5 bases at V and 5 bases at J, with 19 bases between the two ends. This CDR3 has 16 amino acids. The germline gives CDR1 SGHNT, CDR2 YENEEA. CDR3 sequence: CASSPGRLGDHNEQFF. DNA for the CDR3: TGTGCCAGCAGCCCGGGACGACTGGGGGACCACAATGAGCAGTTCTTC.

This clone is a singleton in its sample. The chain carries TRBV30 and TRBJ2-5; D remains unclear. Germline V gene sequence: CDR1 GTSNPN, CDR2 SVGIG (reference sequence). Trimming removed 0 bases from V and 7 bases from J, with 6 bases in between. The CDR3 sequence is 11 residues long. CDR3 residues: CAWSVGLTQYF. The CDR3 nucleotides are TGTGCCTGGAGTGTCGGGCTGACCCAGTACTTC.

The chain couples TRBV4-1 to TRBJ2-7; 8 bases map to TRBD2. V was pared by 1 base and J by 2 bases, with 4 bases of the junction left unmatched. CDR1 MGHRA and CDR2 YSYEKL come from the germline V gene. CDR3 length: 15 residues. CDR3 residues: CASSQGAGGTYEQYF. The CDR3 DNA sequence: TGCGCCAGCAGCCAAGGTGCGGGAGGAACCTACGAGCAGTACTTC.

In this sample, this clone turned up once. The V gene is TRBV6-1, the J gene TRBJ2-5, with TRBD2 identical over 12 bases. Germline-derived CDR1 and CDR2 are MNHNS and SASEGT. The CDR3 contains 16 residues. V lost 0 bases, J lost 4 bases, and 3 bases stayed unmatched. CDR3 DNA sequence: TGTGCCAGCAGTGAAGCGCTAGCGGGGGGGTCAGAGACCCAGTACTTC. It translates to CASSEALAGGSETQYF.

The V call is TRBV7-2, the J call TRBJ2-7; TRBD2 agrees at 8 bases. The ends lost 2 bases at V and 4 bases at J; junction bases unmatched: 13. Germline V lookup: CDR1 SGHTA, CDR2 FQGNSA. The CDR3 runs to 17 residues. The CDR3: CASSLTAGALGSYEQYF. For the CDR3, the DNA is TGTGCCAGCAGCTTAACAGCGGGGGCCCTCGGTTCGTACGAGCAGTACTTC.

This chain uses TRBV27 with TRBJ1-1; maybe TRBD1 (5 bases). CDR3 length equals 13 residues. V dropped 1 base and J dropped 8 bases, with 11 bases sitting between them. Germline CDR1 reads MNHEY; CDR2 reads SMNVEV (reference sequence). Here the CDR3 reads CASSLFNQGEAFF. Written as DNA, the CDR3 is TGTGCCAGCAGTTTATTCAATCAGGGAGAAGCTTTCTTT.

The V call is TRBV30, the J call TRBJ1-2; D might be TRBD1 (5 bases). CDR1 is GTSNPN and CDR2 is SVGIG in the germline V gene (reference sequence). Deletions cut 0 bases from V and 3 bases from J, with 11 bases between. The CDR3 is made up of 14 amino acids. CDR3 amino acids: CAWSVRWGDYGYTF. In DNA form, the CDR3 reads TGTGCCTGGAGTGTACGTTGGGGCGACTATGGCTACACCTTC.